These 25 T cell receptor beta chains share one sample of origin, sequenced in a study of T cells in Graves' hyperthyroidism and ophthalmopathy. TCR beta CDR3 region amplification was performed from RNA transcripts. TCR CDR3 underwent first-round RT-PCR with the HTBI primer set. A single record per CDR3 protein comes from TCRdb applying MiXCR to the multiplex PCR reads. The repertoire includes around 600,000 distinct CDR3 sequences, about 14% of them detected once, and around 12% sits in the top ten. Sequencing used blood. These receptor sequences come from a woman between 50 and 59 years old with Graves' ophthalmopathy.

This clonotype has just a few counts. The CDR3 DNA follows: TGTGCCAGTTCGGGACAGCCTAATTCACCCCTCCACTTT. Translation: CASSGQPNSPLHF. This rearrangement joins TRBV19 to TRBJ1-6; 7 nucleotides match TRBD1. The CDR3 length is 13 residues. The germline CDR1 and CDR2 sequences are LNHDA and SQIVND (reference sequence). V was clipped by 8 bases and J by 6 bases; unmatched bases: 4.

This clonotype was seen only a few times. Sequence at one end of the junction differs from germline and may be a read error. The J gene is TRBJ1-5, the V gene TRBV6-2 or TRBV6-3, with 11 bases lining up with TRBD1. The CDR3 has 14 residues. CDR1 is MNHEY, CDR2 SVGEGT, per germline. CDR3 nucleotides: TGTGCCAGCAGTAACTCGGGACAGGGGGGGCCCCAGCATTTT. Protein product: CASSNSGQGGPQHF.

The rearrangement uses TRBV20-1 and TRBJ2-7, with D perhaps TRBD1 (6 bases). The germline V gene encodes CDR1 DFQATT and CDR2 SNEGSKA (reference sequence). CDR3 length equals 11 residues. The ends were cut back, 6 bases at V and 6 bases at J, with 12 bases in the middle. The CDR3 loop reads CSARRGSEQYF. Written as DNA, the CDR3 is TGCAGTGCCCGAAGGGGGTCCGAGCAGTACTTC.

The DNA for the CDR3 is TGTGCCATCAGTCTGGACAGGGGGAATGAGCAGTTCTTC. It yields the protein CAISLDRGNEQFF. This chain links TRBV10-3 with TRBJ2-1, with 10 bases lining up with TRBD1. This CDR3 comprises 13 residues. Germline V gives CDR1 ENHRY, CDR2 SYGVKD. J gave up 7 bases and V 5 bases, and 2 bases lay outside the gene matches.

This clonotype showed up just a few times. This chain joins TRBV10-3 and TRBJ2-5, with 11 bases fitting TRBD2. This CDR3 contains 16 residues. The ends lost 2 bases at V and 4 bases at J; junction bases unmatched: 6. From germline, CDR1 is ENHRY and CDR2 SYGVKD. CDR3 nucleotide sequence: TGTGCCATCAGTGAGCCCCCCGGACTAGCGGGAGAGACCCAGTACTTC. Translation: CAISEPPGLAGETQYF.

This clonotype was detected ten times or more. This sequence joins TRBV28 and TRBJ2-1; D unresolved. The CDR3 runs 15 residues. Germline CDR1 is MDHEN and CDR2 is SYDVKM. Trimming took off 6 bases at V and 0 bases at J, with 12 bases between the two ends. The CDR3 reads CASRLIDPSYNEQFF. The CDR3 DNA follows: TGTGCCAGCAGGCTAATAGACCCCTCCTACAATGAGCAGTTCTTC.

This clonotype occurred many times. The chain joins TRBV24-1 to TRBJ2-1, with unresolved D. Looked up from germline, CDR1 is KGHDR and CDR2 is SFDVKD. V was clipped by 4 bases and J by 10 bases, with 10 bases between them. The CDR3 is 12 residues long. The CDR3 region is CATSDPDREQFF. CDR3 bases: TGTGCCACCAGTGACCCGGACCGGGAGCAGTTCTTC.

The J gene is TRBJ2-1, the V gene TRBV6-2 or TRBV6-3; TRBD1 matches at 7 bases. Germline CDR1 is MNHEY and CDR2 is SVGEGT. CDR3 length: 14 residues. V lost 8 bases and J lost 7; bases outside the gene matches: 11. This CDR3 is CASDDRAEWNEQFF. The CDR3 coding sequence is TGTGCCAGCGACGACAGGGCAGAATGGAATGAGCAGTTCTTC.

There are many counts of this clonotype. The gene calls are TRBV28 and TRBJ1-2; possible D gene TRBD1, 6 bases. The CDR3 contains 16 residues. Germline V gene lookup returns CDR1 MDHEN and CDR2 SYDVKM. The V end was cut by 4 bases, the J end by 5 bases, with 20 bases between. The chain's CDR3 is CASSSMGQGIIYGYTF. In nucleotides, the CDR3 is TGTGCCAGCAGTTCCATGGGGCAGGGGATTATATATGGCTACACCTTC.

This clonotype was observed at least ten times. CDR3 region: CSARDLQGGETQYF. The CDR3 region has the DNA TGCAGTGCTAGAGATCTGCAGGGTGGTGAGACCCAGTACTTC. The J gene is TRBJ2-5, the V gene TRBV20-1; TRBD1 is a possible D gene (5 bases). CDR3 size: 14 residues. Looked up from germline, CDR1 is DFQATT and CDR2 is SNEGSKA (reference sequence). V was pared by 0 bases and J by 5 bases, with 13 bases between.

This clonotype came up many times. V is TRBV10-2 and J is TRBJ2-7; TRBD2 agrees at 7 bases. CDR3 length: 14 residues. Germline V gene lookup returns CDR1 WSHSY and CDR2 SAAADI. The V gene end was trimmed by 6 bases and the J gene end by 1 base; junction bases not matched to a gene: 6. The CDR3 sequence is CASRAGRASYEQYF. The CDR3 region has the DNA TGCGCCAGCAGAGCGGGACGGGCATCCTACGAGCAGTACTTC.

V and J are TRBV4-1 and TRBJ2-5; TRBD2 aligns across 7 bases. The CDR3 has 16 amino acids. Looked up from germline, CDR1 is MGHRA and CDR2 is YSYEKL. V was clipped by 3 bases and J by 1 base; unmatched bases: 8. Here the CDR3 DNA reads TGCGCCAGCAGCCAGGGGGGGGGAGGACCCCAAGAGACCCAGTACTTC. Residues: CASSQGGGGPQETQYF.

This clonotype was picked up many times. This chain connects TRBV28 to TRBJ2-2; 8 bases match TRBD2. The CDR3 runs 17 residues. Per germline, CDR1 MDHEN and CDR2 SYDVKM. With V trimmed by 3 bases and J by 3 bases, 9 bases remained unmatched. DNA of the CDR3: TGTGCCAGCAGTTTTATCCTGAGCGGGAGCGACACCGGGGAGCTGTTTTTT. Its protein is CASSFILSGSDTGELFF.

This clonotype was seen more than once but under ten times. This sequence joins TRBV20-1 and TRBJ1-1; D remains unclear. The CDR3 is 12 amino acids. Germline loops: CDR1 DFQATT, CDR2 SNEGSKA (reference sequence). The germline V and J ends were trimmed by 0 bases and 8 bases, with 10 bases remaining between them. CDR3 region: CSARDNTVEAFF. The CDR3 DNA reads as TGCAGTGCTAGAGATAACACGGTAGAAGCTTTCTTT.

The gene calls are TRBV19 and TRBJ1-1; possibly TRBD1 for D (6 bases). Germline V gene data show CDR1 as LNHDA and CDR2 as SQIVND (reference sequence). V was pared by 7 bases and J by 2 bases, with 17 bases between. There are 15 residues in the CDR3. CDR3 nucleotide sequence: TGTGCCAGTAATTTTTTGGGGACACGTAACACTGAAGCTTTCTTT. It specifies CASNFLGTRNTEAFF.

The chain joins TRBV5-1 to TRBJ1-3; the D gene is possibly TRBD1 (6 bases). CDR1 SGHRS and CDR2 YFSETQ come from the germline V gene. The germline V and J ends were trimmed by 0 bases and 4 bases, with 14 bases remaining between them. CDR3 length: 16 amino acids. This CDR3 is CASSLAGNRAGNTIYF. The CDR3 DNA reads TGCGCCAGCAGCTTGGCAGGGAACAGGGCAGGAAACACCATATATTTT. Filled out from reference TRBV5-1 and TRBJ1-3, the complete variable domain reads KAGVTQTPRYLIKTRGQQVTLSCSPISGHRSVSWYQQTPGQGLQFLFEYFSETQRNKGNFPGRFSGRQFSNSRSEMNVSTLELGDSALYLCASSLAGNRAGNTIYFGEGSWLTVV.

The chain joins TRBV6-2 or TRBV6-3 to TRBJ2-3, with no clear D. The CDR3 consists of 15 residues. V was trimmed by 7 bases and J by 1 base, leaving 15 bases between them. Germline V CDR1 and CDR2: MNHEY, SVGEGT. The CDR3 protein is CASTHSRMGTDTQYF. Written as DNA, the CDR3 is TGTGCCAGCACGCATTCGAGGATGGGCACAGATACGCAGTATTTT.

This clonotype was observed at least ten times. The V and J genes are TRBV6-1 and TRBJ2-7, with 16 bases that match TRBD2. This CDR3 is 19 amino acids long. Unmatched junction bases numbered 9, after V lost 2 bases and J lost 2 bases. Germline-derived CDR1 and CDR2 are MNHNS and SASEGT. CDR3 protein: CASSESTMGTSGRAYEQYF. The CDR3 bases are TGTGCCAGCAGTGAAAGCACCATGGGGACTAGCGGGAGGGCCTACGAGCAGTACTTC.

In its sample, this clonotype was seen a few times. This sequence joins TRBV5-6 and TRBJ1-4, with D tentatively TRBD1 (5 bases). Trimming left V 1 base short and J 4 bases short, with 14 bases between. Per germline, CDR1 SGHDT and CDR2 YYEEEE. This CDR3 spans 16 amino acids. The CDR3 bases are TGTGCCAGCAGCTTGTTGGTCGGGGCGAGTAATGAAAAACTGTTTTTT. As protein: CASSLLVGASNEKLFF.

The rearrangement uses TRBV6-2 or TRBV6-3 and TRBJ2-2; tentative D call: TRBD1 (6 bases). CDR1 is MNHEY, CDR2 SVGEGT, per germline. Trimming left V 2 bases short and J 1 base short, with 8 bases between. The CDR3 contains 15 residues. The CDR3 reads CASSYATGNTGELFF. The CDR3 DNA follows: TGTGCCAGCAGTTACGCGACAGGGAACACCGGGGAGCTGTTTTTT.

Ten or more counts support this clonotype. CDR3 nucleotide sequence: TGTGCCACCAGCGCGGGACAGATCTACGAGCAGTACTTC. Its protein is CATSAGQIYEQYF. V gene TRBV15 combines with J gene TRBJ2-7, with D perhaps matching TRBD1 (7 bases). Trimming took off 5 bases at V and 3 bases at J, with 11 bases between the two ends. CDR1 LNHNV and CDR2 YYDKDF come from the germline V gene (reference sequence). This CDR3 has 13 residues.

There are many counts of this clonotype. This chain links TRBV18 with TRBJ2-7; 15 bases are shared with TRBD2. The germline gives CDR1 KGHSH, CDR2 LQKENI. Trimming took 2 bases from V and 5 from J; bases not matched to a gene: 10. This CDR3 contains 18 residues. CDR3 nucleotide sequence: TGTGCCAGCTCACCAACAATCGGACTAGCGGGAGGGAGCCACGAGCAGTACTTC. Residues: CASSPTIGLAGGSHEQYF.

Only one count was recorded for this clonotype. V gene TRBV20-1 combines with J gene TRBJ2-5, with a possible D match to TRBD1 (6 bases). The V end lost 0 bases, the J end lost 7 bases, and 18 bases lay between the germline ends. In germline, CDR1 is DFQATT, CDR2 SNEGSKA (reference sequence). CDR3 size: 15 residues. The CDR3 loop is CSARDFRGKVGTQYF. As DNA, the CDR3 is TGCAGTGCTAGAGATTTCAGGGGAAAAGTGGGGACCCAGTACTTC.

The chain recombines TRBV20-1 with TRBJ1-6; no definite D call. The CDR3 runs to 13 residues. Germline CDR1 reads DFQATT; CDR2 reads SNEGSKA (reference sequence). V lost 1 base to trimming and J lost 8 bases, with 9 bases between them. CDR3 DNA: TGCAGTGCTAGAGGATACCTGGATTCACCCCTCCACTTT. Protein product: CSARGYLDSPLHF.

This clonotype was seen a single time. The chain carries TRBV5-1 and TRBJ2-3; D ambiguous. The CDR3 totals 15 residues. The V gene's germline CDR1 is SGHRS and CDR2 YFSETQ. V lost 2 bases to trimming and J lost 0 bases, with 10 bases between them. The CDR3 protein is CASSFSVTSTDTQYF. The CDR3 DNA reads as TGCGCCAGCAGCTTTTCCGTTACTAGCACAGATACGCAGTATTTT.